These T cell receptor beta chains were read from a single sample in a study of T-cell memory formation after mild COVID-19. TCRdb analysed the 5' RACE reads with MiXCR anew, one entry per CDR3 protein. The data contain 350,000 to 550,000 distinct CDR3 sequences, about a sixth of them singletons. The sequenced sample was PBMCs or a T cell subset sorted from them (not recorded which). The receptor source for this set is a man younger than 35 who had mild COVID-19 (a few samples of this study predate the infection). Cell type and time point are not known. CDR3s include the opening cysteine and the closing phenylalanine or tryptophan. D genes are given only for firm matches. Clone size appears in some rows only: once, few, many, or a class for an expanded clone.

clone size | J gene | V gene | D gene | CDR3 protein | CDR3 DNA
few | TRBJ2-3 | TRBV7-2 | TRBD2 | CASTRTSIRDTQYF | TGTGCCAGCACCAGGACTAGCATCCGAGATACGCAGTATTTT
few | TRBJ1-4 | TRBV29-1 | TRBD1 | CSGWGQGEKLFF | TGCAGCGGATGGGGACAGGGAGAAAAACTGTTTTTT
many | TRBJ2-3 | TRBV11-3 | NA | CASSSLDDTQYF | TGTGCCAGCAGTTCCCTGGATGATACGCAGTATTTT
NA | TRBJ2-5 | TRBV5-5 | NA | CASSQGTVLAETQYF | TGTGCCAGCAGCCAAGGGACTGTGCTGGCAGAGACCCAGTACTTC
few | TRBJ2-2 | TRBV20-1 | NA | CSAGGRYTGELFF | TGCAGTGCTGGGGGCCGATACACCGGGGAGCTGTTTTTT
few | TRBJ1-2 | TRBV4-3 | NA | CASSQDWGSNYGYTF | TGCGCCAGCAGCCAAGATTGGGGTTCTAACTATGGCTACACCTTC
many | TRBJ2-2 | TRBV30 | TRBD1 | CAWTAKGAKEGGELFF | TGTGCCTGGACAGCCAAGGGGGCTAAGGAAGGCGGGGAGCTGTTTTTT
NA | TRBJ1-3 | TRBV5-6 | TRBD1 | CASSLRDRLSGNTIYF | TGTGCCAGCAGCCTCCGGGACAGACTCTCTGGAAACACCATATATTTT
NA | TRBJ2-1 | TRBV24-1 | TRBD1 | CATSPQGIEQFF | TGTGCCACCAGCCCACAGGGGATTGAGCAGTTCTTC
many | TRBJ2-3 | TRBV7-9 | TRBD1 | CASSSTGTGGLDTQYF | TGTGCCAGCAGCTCGACCGGGACAGGGGGCCTCGATACGCAGTATTTT
NA | TRBJ2-6 | TRBV7-9 | NA | CASSYDFNVLTF | TGTGCCAGCAGCTACGACTTCAACGTCCTGACTTTC
NA | TRBJ1-2 | TRBV9 | NA | CASSPPSGGGYGYTF | TGTGCCAGCAGCCCCCCTTCGGGAGGCGGCTATGGCTACACCTTC
NA | TRBJ1-2 | TRBV7-2 | NA | CASSFGAGASYGYTF | TGTGCCAGCAGCTTCGGGGCAGGGGCCAGCTATGGCTACACCTTC
many | TRBJ2-2 | TRBV7-2 | TRBD2 | CASSQPGGGTGELFF | TGTGCCAGCAGCCAACCCGGGGGGGGCACCGGGGAGCTGTTTTTT
NA | TRBJ2-1 | TRBV6-6 | TRBD2 | CASSYSSGGAYNEQFF | TGTGCCAGCAGTTACTCTAGCGGGGGGGCCTACAATGAGCAGTTCTTC
NA | TRBJ2-3 | TRBV15 | TRBD1 | CATSRGPSTGTGVSTDTQYF | TGTGCCACCAGCAGAGGCCCGTCAACCGGGACAGGGGTCAGCACAGATACGCAGTATTTT
NA | TRBJ2-5 | TRBV6-5 | TRBD2 | CASSHLWRGGRETQYF | TGTGCCAGCAGCCATTTGTGGCGGGGGGGTCGTGAGACCCAGTACTTC
NA | TRBJ2-7 | TRBV7-9 | TRBD1 | CASSQQGPGYEQYF | TGTGCCAGCAGCCAACAGGGGCCCGGCTACGAGCAGTACTTC
few | TRBJ1-1 | TRBV24-1 | NA | CATNPSSGNTEAFF | TGTGCCACCAATCCGTCGAGCGGCAACACTGAAGCTTTCTTT
few | TRBJ2-3 | TRBV20-1 | NA | CSARSPYSDTQYF | TGCAGTGCTAGAAGCCCGTACTCAGATACGCAGTATTTT
NA | TRBJ1-1 | TRBV6-6 | TRBD1 | CASSYSWTGIEEAFF | TGTGCCAGCAGTTACTCGTGGACAGGGATAGAAGAAGCTTTCTTT
NA | TRBJ2-1 | TRBV28 | NA | CASRPDGNEQFF | TGTGCCAGCAGGCCCGACGGCAATGAGCAGTTCTTC
few | TRBJ1-2 | TRBV6-1 | NA | CASDGGGYTF | TGTGCCAGCGATGGGGGGGGCTACACCTTC
few | TRBJ1-1 | TRBV20-1 | NA | CSASLSQGMNTEAFF | TGCAGTGCTAGTCTGAGTCAGGGCATGAACACTGAAGCTTTCTTT
NA | TRBJ1-5 | TRBV4-1 | NA | CASSQISNQPQHF | TGCGCCAGCAGTCAAATCAGCAATCAGCCCCAGCATTTT
many | TRBJ2-3 | TRBV5-1 | NA | CASSPQGGDTQYF | TGCGCCAGCAGCCCTCAGGGGGGGGATACGCAGTATTTT
few | TRBJ1-1 | TRBV3-1 | NA | CASSQESLNTEAFF | TGTGCCAGCAGCCAAGAGAGCTTGAACACTGAAGCTTTCTTT
few | TRBJ1-3 | TRBV4-1 | NA | CASSLTRVPSFSGNTIYF | TGCGCCAGCAGCCTGACCAGGGTCCCCTCCTTCTCTGGAAACACCATATATTTT
NA | TRBJ2-1 | TRBV18 | TRBD1 | CASSLDRDDEQFF | TGTGCCAGCTCACTAGACAGGGATGATGAGCAGTTCTTC
NA | TRBJ2-4 | TRBV28 | NA | CASSLTRGQNIQYF | TGTGCCAGCAGTTTAACCAGGGGACAAAACATTCAGTACTTC
few | TRBJ1-5 | TRBV27 | NA | CASSRPGYNQPQHF | TGTGCCAGCAGCCGACCGGGCTACAATCAGCCCCAGCATTTT
many | TRBJ2-1 | TRBV7-2 | NA | CASSLGGNSYNEQFF | TGTGCCAGCAGCTTAGGGGGCAACTCCTACAATGAGCAGTTCTTC
NA | TRBJ2-3 | TRBV7-6 | TRBD2 | CASSLYGGDTDTQYF | TGTGCCAGCAGCTTATACGGGGGGGACACAGATACGCAGTATTTT
few | TRBJ2-1 | TRBV7-2 | NA | CASSPGSALSYNEQFF | TGTGCCAGCAGCCCAGGCTCGGCCCTCTCCTACAATGAGCAGTTCTTC
NA | TRBJ2-1 | TRBV12-3/TRBV12-4 | NA | CASRRGTFSYNEQFF | TGTGCCAGCAGGAGGGGGACCTTCTCCTACAATGAGCAGTTCTTC
NA | TRBJ1-1 | TRBV4-1 | TRBD1 | CASSRRVDRDSEAFF | TGCGCCAGCAGCCGAAGAGTAGACAGGGACTCTGAAGCTTTCTTT
NA | TRBJ1-1 | TRBV6-8 | TRBD1 | CASRPDRGGFPLLNTEAFF | TGTGCCAGCAGGCCCGACAGGGGCGGCTTCCCACTACTGAACACTGAAGCTTTCTTT
NA | TRBJ2-3 | TRBV20-1 | TRBD2 | CSARGGLGGADTQYF | TGCAGTGCTAGAGGCGGTCTGGGGGGGGCAGATACGCAGTATTTT
few | TRBJ2-3 | TRBV5-1 | NA | CASSLALTATDTQYF | TGCGCCAGCAGCTTGGCCTTGACAGCCACAGATACGCAGTATTTT
few | TRBJ2-3 | TRBV20-1 | NA | CSAPKLSTSTDTQYF | TGCAGTGCCCCAAAACTATCTACTAGCACAGATACGCAGTATTTT
NA | TRBJ2-5 | TRBV5-1 | NA | CASSLAQIAGVIQETQYF | TGCGCCAGCAGCTTGGCCCAGATAGCTGGGGTGATCCAAGAGACCCAGTACTTC
NA | TRBJ1-5 | TRBV6-6 | NA | CASSYQGRSNQPQHF | TGTGCCAGCAGTTATCAGGGGCGTAGCAATCAGCCCCAGCATTTT
NA | TRBJ2-3 | TRBV30 | TRBD2 | CAWKRGGADTQYF | TGTGCCTGGAAGCGCGGGGGGGCGGATACGCAGTATTTT
many | TRBJ2-1 | TRBV6-1 | NA | CASSEMAGNEQFF | TGTGCCAGCAGTGAAATGGCGGGGAACGAGCAGTTCTTC
NA | TRBJ2-3 | TRBV6-5 | NA | CASSRPGGTTDTQYF | TGTGCCAGCAGTCGACCGGGTGGTACCACAGATACGCAGTATTTT
few | TRBJ1-5 | TRBV12-3/TRBV12-4 | NA | CASTPGGADQPQHF | TGTGCCAGCACCCCTGGGGGGGCGGATCAGCCCCAGCATTTT
once | TRBJ1-2 | TRBV6-5 | NA | CASSYSGTTGIELKGYTF | TGTGCCAGCAGTTACTCCGGGACAACAGGGATAGAGTTGAAAGGCTACACCTTC
NA | TRBJ1-5 | TRBV20-1 | NA | CSATDGGPYSNQPQHF | TGCAGTGCTACCGACGGGGGCCCTTATAGCAATCAGCCCCAGCATTTT
few | TRBJ1-6 | TRBV4-1 | NA | CASSPKDSVYSPLHF | TGCGCCAGCAGTCCTAAGGACAGCGTTTATTCACCCCTCCACTTT
NA | TRBJ2-7 | TRBV6-1 | NA | CATATYEQYF | TGTGCCACAGCCACCTACGAGCAGTACTTC
few | TRBJ2-5 | TRBV4-3 | TRBD2 | CASSPRWTSGGVRAVETQYF | TGCGCCAGCAGCCCTCGATGGACTAGCGGGGGGGTACGAGCCGTGGAGACCCAGTACTTC